Presented here are 8 T cell receptor beta chains from one specimen sequenced in a study of T cell responses to AZD1222 COVID-19 vaccine. Generated by immunoSEQ multiplex PCR, the TCRdb table keeps only in-frame clones and is missing some. Altogether some 18,000 clones are present, roughly four fifths being singletons, with the ten largest covering roughly 21%. This material consisted of peripheral blood, taken 28 days after the second AZD1222 dose. The receptors here all came from an adult who received the AZD1222 COVID-19 vaccine.

V and J are TRBV27 and TRBJ2-7; a possible D gene is TRBD2 (5 bases). The CDR3 covers 15 residues. The V and J ends lost 5 bases and 3 bases respectively, with 17 bases between them. The V gene's germline CDR1 is MNHEY and CDR2 SMNVEV (reference sequence). CDR3 in DNA: TGTGCCAGCAGTCCCGGTCGGGAAGCCTACTACGAGCAGTACTTC. This codes for CASSPGREAYYEQYF.

The chain carries TRBV27 and TRBJ1-2; 9 bases match TRBD1. Trimming removed 6 bases from V and 4 bases from J; junction bases left unmatched: 6. Germline V gene data show CDR1 as MNHEY and CDR2 as SMNVEV (reference sequence). This CDR3 comprises 14 residues. The CDR3 sequence is CASSTDRGVYGYTF. The CDR3 DNA sequence: TGTGCCAGCAGCACGGACAGGGGAGTCTATGGCTACACCTTC.

This clone was found once. This sequence joins TRBV7-3 and TRBJ2-1, with 9 bases identical to TRBD1. CDR1 and CDR2 from the germline V gene are SGHTA and FQGTGA. The V segment lost 5 bases and the J segment 2 bases; nucleotides outside the gene matches: 4. The CDR3 covers 15 residues. The DNA for the CDR3 is TGTGCCAGCAGCCCACAGGGGGCGACCTACAATGAGCAGTTCTTC. As protein: CASSPQGATYNEQFF.

This clone has a single count. This chain uses TRBV30 with TRBJ2-7; D gene uncertain. The CDR3 extends over 11 amino acids. Germline CDR1 and CDR2: GTSNPN and SVGIG (reference sequence). Trimming shortened V by 2 bases and J by 1 base, and 3 bases separated the two germline ends. CDR3 in DNA: TGTGCCTGGAGTCATTCCTACGAGCAGTACTTC. Its translation: CAWSHSYEQYF.

The chain has TRBV10-3 and TRBJ2-1, with D possibly TRBD1 on 5 matching bases. This CDR3 comprises 16 residues. Trimming took off 6 bases at V and 4 bases at J, with 19 bases between the two ends. CDR1 is ENHRY, CDR2 SYGVKD, per germline. CDR3 amino acids: CAIRNSQSDRYNEQFF. CDR3 DNA sequence: TGTGCCATCAGAAACTCCCAATCCGACAGATACAATGAGCAGTTCTTC.

The chain has TRBV5-1 and TRBJ2-2; 7 positions agree with TRBD2. Germline CDR1 SGHRS, CDR2 YFSETQ. V dropped 1 base and J dropped 6; count of bases not matched to a gene: 6. This CDR3 comprises 15 residues. This CDR3 is CASSLYTGGAGELFF. DNA for the CDR3: TGCGCCAGCAGCTTGTATACGGGAGGAGCCGGGGAGCTGTTTTTT.

The chain uses TRBV5-4 and TRBJ2-3, with D possibly TRBD1 on 6 matching bases. This CDR3 has 13 amino acids. With 3 bases removed from V and 14 bases from J, the gap between germline ends came to 19 bases. Germline lookup yields CDR1 SGHNT and CDR2 YYREEE (reference sequence). CDR3 residues: CASSSDAWTAAYF. In DNA form, the CDR3 reads TGTGCCAGCAGCTCAGATGCATGGACAGCCGCGTATTTT.

This clone was recorded a few times. This chain links TRBV11-3 with TRBJ2-3; TRBD1 is a possible D gene (5 bases). CDR1 and CDR2 (germline): SGHNT, YENEEA. V shed 3 bases and J shed 4 bases, with 17 bases lying between them. This CDR3 is 16 amino acids long. CDR3 residues: CASSLGPTRLPDTQYF. The CDR3 DNA sequence: TGTGCCAGCAGCTTGGGGCCCACCAGGCTTCCAGATACGCAGTATTTT.